These T cell receptor beta chains were read from a single sample in a study of response to subunit inactivated influenza vaccine. TCRdb ran MiXCR on the RT-PCR reads and lists one entry per CDR3 protein. Altogether around 480,000 distinct CDR3 sequences are present, approximately 15% being singletons, with the ten largest covering less than 4%. Sequences were derived from CD4+ T cells sorted from PBMCs, sampled around 2 years after vaccination. The source of these receptors is a man in his fifties or sixties who received an inactivated influenza vaccine. CDR3s include the opening cysteine and the closing phenylalanine or tryptophan. D genes are given only for firm matches. Clone size is given for some rows only: seen once, a few or many times, or a class if the clone is expanded.

j_gene: TRBJ1-1; d_gene: NA; v_gene: TRBV20-1; abundance: NA; CDR3nt: TGCAGTGCTAGAGATGAGGGATTTTCCACTGAAGCTTTCTTT; CDR3aa: CSARDEGFSTEAFF
j_gene: TRBJ2-7; d_gene: TRBD2; v_gene: TRBV25-1; abundance: NA; CDR3nt: TGTGCCAGCAGTGAACTAACTAGCGGGGACTACGAGCAGTACTTC; CDR3aa: CASSELTSGDYEQYF
j_gene: TRBJ2-7; d_gene: TRBD1; v_gene: TRBV5-8; abundance: NA; CDR3nt: TGTGCCAGCAACAGGGACAGGGGGCGCGTGGAGCAGTACTTC; CDR3aa: CASNRDRGRVEQYF
j_gene: TRBJ2-2; d_gene: TRBD1; v_gene: TRBV7-2; abundance: many; CDR3nt: TGTGCCAGCAGCTCGAGGACAGGGGCAGACGGGGAGCTGTTTTTT; CDR3aa: CASSSRTGADGELFF
j_gene: TRBJ2-1; d_gene: NA; v_gene: TRBV12-3/TRBV12-4; abundance: few; CDR3nt: TGTGCCAGCAGTCCAACAACCTTCCGGGGGCAGTTCTTC; CDR3aa: CASSPTTFRGQFF
j_gene: TRBJ2-7; d_gene: TRBD2; v_gene: TRBV20-1; abundance: NA; CDR3nt: TGCAGTGCTAGAGATGCCGGGACTAGCCTCTACGAGCAGTACTTC; CDR3aa: CSARDAGTSLYEQYF
j_gene: TRBJ2-5; d_gene: NA; v_gene: TRBV5-1; abundance: NA; CDR3nt: TGCGCCAGCACCCTGACCTGGCGGGGAAATAAAGAGACCCAGTACTTC; CDR3aa: CASTLTWRGNKETQYF
j_gene: TRBJ2-1; d_gene: TRBD1; v_gene: TRBV3-1; abundance: NA; CDR3nt: TGTGCCAGCAGCCAAAACAGGGGCGGCTACAATGAGCAGTTCTTC; CDR3aa: CASSQNRGGYNEQFF
j_gene: TRBJ2-3; d_gene: NA; v_gene: TRBV5-6; abundance: NA; CDR3nt: TGTGCCAGCAGCTTAAACCAGGCAGATACGCAGTATTTT; CDR3aa: CASSLNQADTQYF
j_gene: TRBJ1-6; d_gene: TRBD1; v_gene: TRBV12-3/TRBV12-4; abundance: NA; CDR3nt: TGTGCCAGCAGTTTTGGGACAGGGGGATTGGGTTCACCCCTCCACTTT; CDR3aa: CASSFGTGGLGSPLHF
j_gene: TRBJ2-1; d_gene: NA; v_gene: TRBV9; abundance: NA; CDR3nt: TGTGCCAGCAGCGTAGGGGTTCTCGCGGGATTCTACAATGAGCAGTTCTTC; CDR3aa: CASSVGVLAGFYNEQFF
j_gene: TRBJ2-1; d_gene: NA; v_gene: TRBV6-2/TRBV6-3; abundance: NA; CDR3nt: TGTGCCAGCCAGCGGGCAGGCTCCTACAATGAGCAGTTCTTC; CDR3aa: CASQRAGSYNEQFF
j_gene: TRBJ1-4; d_gene: NA; v_gene: TRBV6-1; abundance: many; CDR3nt: TGTGCCAGCAGACGAGACAGGACCTCTAATGAAAAACTGTTTTTT; CDR3aa: CASRRDRTSNEKLFF
j_gene: TRBJ1-5; d_gene: TRBD1; v_gene: TRBV28; abundance: NA; CDR3nt: TGTGCCAGCAGTACCGGACAGGGCGACAATCAGCCCCAGCATTTT; CDR3aa: CASSTGQGDNQPQHF
j_gene: TRBJ2-1; d_gene: NA; v_gene: TRBV5-1; abundance: many; CDR3nt: TGTGCCAGCAGTTTAGAAGGGGGCTCCTACAATGAGCAGTTCTTC; CDR3aa: CASSLEGGSYNEQFF